The next 13 T cell receptor beta chains were all read from a single sample in a study of beta chain features in type 1 diabetes. Findings and limits, study-wide: When Type 1 diabetes patients were examined, their TCRB CDR3s proved moderately but significantly shorter in all four CD4+ subsets.

Sequenced material consisted of expressed TCRB transcripts (all of the isolated RNA was reverse transcribed). Data came from immunoSEQ multiplex PCR; TCRdb stores just in-frame clones and leaves some out. Among 200,000 to 250,000 clones, about 14% were seen once, and the ten largest hold approximately 0.018%. Antigen specificity for these receptors is unknown. The sample taken for sequencing was naive CD4+ T cells from blood. The receptors were sampled from a young man with type 1 diabetes.

V is TRBV30 and J is TRBJ2-3, with 13 bases identical to TRBD2. V was pared by 6 bases and J by 4 bases, with 4 bases of the junction left unmatched. In germline, CDR1 is GTSNPN, CDR2 SVGIG (reference sequence). This CDR3 has 14 amino acids. The CDR3 reads CACRTSGGSDTQYF. The CDR3 region has the DNA TGTGCCTGCAGGACTAGCGGGGGCTCAGATACGCAGTATTTT.

The chain is built from TRBV29-1 and TRBJ1-1; perhaps TRBD1 as D (5 bases). Per germline, CDR1 SQVTM and CDR2 ANQGSEA. This CDR3 region has 12 residues. Deletions cut 4 bases from V and 3 bases from J, with 9 bases between. The CDR3 bases are TGCAGCGTTGCGGGGGGGTACACTGAAGCTTTCTTT. This codes for CSVAGGYTEAFF.

V usage is TRBV2 and J usage is TRBJ2-5, with 9 bases identical to TRBD1. Trimming at V came to 7 bases and at J to 4 bases, leaving 10 bases not matched to a gene. The CDR3 contains 15 residues. From germline, CDR1 is SNHLY and CDR2 FYNNEI. CDR3 amino acids: CASTPGQGFRETQYF. The CDR3 coding sequence is TGTGCCAGCACCCCGGGACAGGGATTTAGAGAGACCCAGTACTTC.

The J gene is TRBJ2-1, the V gene TRBV11-3; possibly TRBD2 for D (6 bases). Per the germline V gene, CDR1 is SGHNT and CDR2 is YENEEA. This CDR3 has 15 residues. Trimming stripped 1 base from V and 2 bases from J, with 9 bases between. This CDR3 is CASSLGGRPYNEQFF. The CDR3 bases are TGTGCCAGCAGCTTAGGGGGGAGGCCCTACAATGAGCAGTTCTTC.

This clone has more than one count but fewer than ten. J is TRBJ2-7 and V is TRBV18, with 7 bases lining up with TRBD1. Trimming took 6 bases from V and 4 from J; bases not matched to a gene: 12. This CDR3 spans 15 amino acids. Germline-derived CDR1 and CDR2 are KGHSH and LQKENI. In nucleotides, the CDR3 is TGTGCCAGCTCGCAAGGACAGGTTTTGGGGTACGAGCAGTACTTC. As protein: CASSQGQVLGYEQYF.

The V gene is TRBV7-9, the J gene TRBJ2-6, with D maybe TRBD1 (6 bases). Trimming cost V 5 bases and J 0 bases, with 8 bases left between them. CDR3 length: 15 amino acids. Germline V gene data show CDR1 as SEHNR and CDR2 as FQNEAQ (reference sequence). DNA for the CDR3: TGTGCCAGCAGCCCACAGGGCTCTGGGGCCAACGTCCTGACTTTC. Translating it yields CASSPQGSGANVLTF.

The V and J genes are TRBV27 and TRBJ2-2; the D gene is possibly TRBD1 (6 bases). V was shortened by 5 bases and J by 6 bases, with 16 bases between the two germline ends. The CDR3 has 15 residues. Germline CDR1 reads MNHEY; CDR2 reads SMNVEV (reference sequence). CDR3 sequence: CASSTDWGRAGELFF. The CDR3 DNA is TGTGCCAGCAGTACCGACTGGGGGCGAGCCGGGGAGCTGTTTTTT.

The chain employs TRBV18 and TRBJ2-5, with D possibly TRBD2 on 6 matching bases. Germline V gene sequence: CDR1 KGHSH, CDR2 LQKENI. This CDR3 has 14 residues. Trimming took off 5 bases at V and 4 bases at J, with 14 bases between the two ends. Here the CDR3 DNA reads TGTGCCAGCTCAGCGACGCAGGGAGGAGAGACCCAGTACTTC. It specifies CASSATQGGETQYF.

The chain is built from TRBV19 and TRBJ1-5; D possibly corresponds to TRBD1 (5 bases). V was shortened by 6 bases and J by 11 bases, with 14 bases between the two germline ends. The CDR3 is made up of 12 amino acids. In germline, CDR1 is LNHDA, CDR2 SQIVND (reference sequence). The CDR3 loop is CASRKAQGTQHF. The CDR3 nucleotides read TGTGCCAGTAGAAAGGCTCAGGGAACCCAGCATTTT.

Only a few counts were recorded for this clone. This sample also contains other DNA sequences that code for the same CDR3. The chain uses TRBV18 and TRBJ1-1; 10 nucleotides align to TRBD1. CDR3 length: 15 amino acids. Germline V gives CDR1 KGHSH, CDR2 LQKENI. V dropped 3 bases and J dropped 3; count of bases not matched to a gene: 4. Here the CDR3 DNA reads TGTGCCAGCTCACCCCGGACAGGGGGGGACACTGAAGCTTTCTTT. Protein product: CASSPRTGGDTEAFF.

The V gene is TRBV7-9, the J gene TRBJ2-7, with D tentatively TRBD2 (6 bases). Trimming pared 4 bases from V and 0 bases from J, leaving 10 bases between. CDR1 and CDR2 (germline): SEHNR, FQNEAQ (reference sequence). The CDR3 consists of 14 residues. CDR3 loop: CASSSAGSSYEQYF. For the CDR3, the DNA is TGTGCCAGCAGCTCCGCCGGGAGCTCCTACGAGCAGTACTTC.

The genes are TRBV9 and TRBJ2-2, with D tentatively TRBD1 (5 bases). The CDR3 spans 14 residues. The germline V and J ends were trimmed by 4 bases and 7 bases, with 14 bases remaining between them. CDR1 is SGDLS, CDR2 YYNGEE, per germline. CDR3 DNA: TGTGCCAGCAGCCCAGAGGAAAGGGGCGGGGAGCTGTTTTTT. As protein: CASSPEERGGELFF.

Details on this clone: The same CDR3 can be traced to other DNA sequences in this sample. The rearrangement joins TRBV5-1 to TRBJ2-2; no clear D gene. This CDR3 has 14 residues. In germline, CDR1 is SGHRS, CDR2 YFSETQ. Trimming took off 0 bases at V and 2 bases at J, with 5 bases between the two ends. The CDR3 nucleotides are TGCGCCAGCAGCTTGGGAACAAACACCGGGGAGCTGTTTTTT. Its protein is CASSLGTNTGELFF.